Described below is a single T cell receptor beta chain sequence and its context. Germline CDR1 and CDR2: LGHNA and YSLEER. The CDR3 contains 17 residues. Losses at the gene ends were 0 bases for V and 4 bases for J; bases not matched to a gene: 5. TCR beta chains were sequenced at survey level with immunoSEQ. Libraries were prepared by immunoSEQ multiplex PCR; TCRdb keeps only in-frame clonotypes and omits some of them. This sample has 45,000 to 60,000 clones, with approximately 93% found just once. This TCR was sampled from a man in his forties with rheumatoid arthritis. This rearrangement joins TRBV4-3 to TRBJ2-5, with 13 nucleotides matching TRBD2. Sequencing was done on a sample of PBMCs. The CDR3 spells CASSQDRTSGSGETQYF. The CDR3 nucleotides are TGCGCCAGCAGCCAAGATAGGACTAGCGGGAGTGGAGAGACCCAGTACTTC.